This entry describes one T cell receptor beta chain. This sample was included in a study of blood T cell repertoires in COVID-19. This CDR3 has 16 residues. The germline V and J ends were trimmed by 5 bases and 1 base, with 18 bases remaining between them. CDR1 and CDR2 (germline): SEHNR, FQNEAQ (reference sequence). Only in-frame clones appear in the TCRdb table, and some are missing; sequencing was by immunoSEQ multiplex PCR. The table shows a few hundred thousand clones, with around nine tenths occurring only once. The rearrangement links TRBV7-9 to TRBJ2-7, with D possibly TRBD1 on 6 matching bases. Sequenced material: peripheral blood. The receptor was isolated from a man aged 25 to 40 with acute or convalescent COVID-19. The chain's CDR3 is CASSPTLKTGSYEQYF. The CDR3 coding sequence is TGTGCCAGCAGCCCGACGTTAAAGACAGGTTCCTACGAGCAGTACTTC.